A single sample gave rise to the 22 T cell receptor beta chains below, sequenced in a study of blood T cell repertoires in COVID-19. Assay used: immunoSEQ multiplex PCR; TCRdb lists only in-frame clones, some missing. The table shows some 490,000 clones, with approximately 85% occurring only once. Input material: peripheral blood. Receptors originate from a human donor in a cohort sampled during active COVID-19.

The CDR3 DNA reads TGTGCCAGCACCAAGACACAGGGAAATCAGCCCCAGCATTTT. Protein sequence: CASTKTQGNQPQHF. This chain uses TRBV28 with TRBJ1-5; perhaps TRBD1 as D (6 bases). The CDR3 has 14 amino acids. Trimming removed 7 bases from V and 4 bases from J, with 14 bases in between. Per the germline V gene, CDR1 is MDHEN and CDR2 is SYDVKM.

This chain connects TRBV5-4 to TRBJ2-1; D might be TRBD2 (5 bases). With 1 base removed from V and 0 bases from J, the gap between germline ends came to 11 bases. This CDR3 region has 16 residues. CDR1 SGHNT and CDR2 YYREEE come from the germline V gene (reference sequence). The DNA for the CDR3 is TGTGCCAGCAGCTTGTCGCCGGGAAGCTCCTACAATGAGCAGTTCTTC. The encoded protein is CASSLSPGSSYNEQFF.

The chain carries TRBV20-1 and TRBJ2-3, with 10 bases lining up with TRBD2. Germline V lookup: CDR1 DFQATT, CDR2 SNEGSKA (reference sequence). The CDR3 has 15 amino acids. V gave up 3 bases and J gave up 3 bases; unmatched junction bases: 6. CDR3 sequence (DNA): TGCAGTGCTAGTGGGCTAGCGGGAGTTACAGATACGCAGTATTTT. Translation gives CSASGLAGVTDTQYF.

The CDR3 nucleotides are TGTGCCAGCAGTCTCTCCTCGGATACGCAGTATTTT. This sequence encodes CASSLSSDTQYF. The rearrangement uses TRBV27 and TRBJ2-3; D is undetermined. The CDR3 is 12 amino acids. Germline V lookup: CDR1 MNHEY, CDR2 SMNVEV (reference sequence). The V and J ends lost 5 bases and 6 bases respectively, with 9 bases between them.

This clone was counted a single time. This chain joins TRBV5-8 and TRBJ1-2; 7 bases are shared with TRBD1. CDR1 and CDR2 from the germline V gene are SGHTS and YDEGEE. V lost 4 bases to trimming and J lost 0 bases; unmatched junction nucleotides: 3. CDR3 length: 14 amino acids. This chain's CDR3 is CASSTGQTNYGYTF. In DNA form, the CDR3 reads TGTGCCAGCAGCACGGGACAGACTAACTATGGCTACACCTTC.

V is TRBV9 and J is TRBJ1-1; 8 nucleotides match TRBD1. This CDR3 has 20 amino acids. Germline CDR1 and CDR2: SGDLS and YYNGEE. V dropped 2 bases and J dropped 9; count of bases not matched to a gene: 27. CDR3 sequence reads: CASSVPTDDHPNSTGVKAFF. The DNA for the CDR3 is TGTGCCAGCAGCGTGCCAACCGATGATCATCCGAATTCGACAGGGGTAAAAGCTTTCTTT.

V and J are TRBV2 and TRBJ1-5, with 9 bases aligning to TRBD1. Germline CDR1 reads SNHLY; CDR2 reads FYNNEI. The CDR3 consists of 17 residues. V was pared by 3 bases and J by 1 base, with 7 bases of the junction left unmatched. This CDR3 is CASSDVGTGLSNQPQHF. In nucleotides, the CDR3 is TGTGCCAGCAGTGATGTGGGGACAGGGTTGAGCAATCAGCCCCAGCATTTT.

V gene TRBV10-2 combines with J gene TRBJ2-6, with 8 bases matching TRBD1. The CDR3 has 17 amino acids. Germline loops: CDR1 WSHSY, CDR2 SAAADI. The V gene end was trimmed by 1 base and the J gene end by 2 bases; junction bases not matched to a gene: 4. The CDR3 sequence: CASSEWQGAAGANVLTF. The CDR3 bases are TGCGCCAGCAGTGAGTGGCAGGGGGCAGCTGGGGCCAACGTCCTGACTTTC.

This clone was recorded many times. The V call is TRBV9, the J call TRBJ2-5; possible D gene TRBD1, 5 bases. V shed 2 bases and J shed 2 bases, with 13 bases lying between them. CDR3 size: 15 residues. The germline V gene has CDR1 SGDLS and CDR2 YYNGEE. CDR3 loop: CASSVHSTDQETQYF. CDR3 nucleotide sequence: TGTGCCAGCAGCGTCCATTCGACAGATCAAGAGACCCAGTACTTC.

This chain connects TRBV24-1 to TRBJ1-2, with D possibly TRBD1 on 5 matching bases. With 3 bases removed from V and 3 bases from J, the gap between germline ends came to 10 bases. Germline V gives CDR1 KGHDR, CDR2 SFDVKD. CDR3 length: 14 residues. CDR3 coding DNA: TGTGCCACCAGTGATCAAAGGGGTGACTATGGCTACACCTTC. It is translated as CATSDQRGDYGYTF.

The chain is built from TRBV15 and TRBJ1-6; possibly TRBD1 for D (6 bases). V was pared by 3 bases and J by 6 bases, with 12 bases between. This CDR3 region has 15 residues. CDR1 is LNHNV and CDR2 is YYDKDF in the germline V gene (reference sequence). The CDR3 nucleotides read TGTGCCACCAGCAGTCCCAGGGGCGGTAATTCACCCCTCCACTTT. Translating it yields CATSSPRGGNSPLHF.

The chain is built from TRBV9 and TRBJ2-1; possibly TRBD1 for D (6 bases). CDR3 length equals 13 residues. From germline, CDR1 is SGDLS and CDR2 YYNGEE. Trimming left V 3 bases short and J 7 bases short, with 11 bases between. In DNA, the CDR3 is TGTGCCAGCAGCGGATACACAGGGAATGAGCAGTTCTTC. The encoded protein is CASSGYTGNEQFF.

V is TRBV3-1 (or the pseudogene TRBV3-2) and J is TRBJ1-2; D gene unclear. The CDR3 is 12 residues long. The germline gives CDR1 LGHDT, CDR2 YNNKEL (reference sequence). V lost 3 bases and J 6 bases, leaving 8 bases between the germline ends. CDR3 sequence (DNA): TGTGCCAGCAGCCAGCAAATAGATGGCTACACCTTC. This gives the protein CASSQQIDGYTF.

The V call is TRBV28, the J call TRBJ1-2; TRBD1 matches 9 bases. The germline V gene has CDR1 MDHEN and CDR2 SYDVKM. The junction had 9 bases not matched to a gene; V was cut back by 5 bases and J by 5 bases. The CDR3 is 15 residues long. The CDR3 reads CASSGPGTGRYGYTF. The CDR3 DNA reads TGTGCCAGCAGTGGCCCCGGGACAGGGAGGTATGGCTACACCTTC.

The V gene is TRBV27, the J gene TRBJ1-2, with 9 bases matching TRBD1. Per germline, CDR1 MNHEY and CDR2 SMNVEV (reference sequence). Germline trimming cut 3 bases from V and 3 bases from J; bases unmatched to any gene: 14. There are 18 residues in the CDR3. The CDR3 region is CASSFHARGTGRDYGYTF. The CDR3 nucleotides read TGTGCCAGCAGTTTCCACGCCCGTGGGACAGGGCGGGACTATGGCTACACCTTC.

The chain recombines TRBV7-8 with TRBJ1-2, with TRBD1 as a possible D gene (6 bases). The V end was cut by 3 bases, the J end by 8 bases, with 16 bases between. Germline V CDR1 and CDR2: SGHVS, FQNEAQ. CDR3 length: 14 amino acids. This CDR3 reads CASSFDRDIGGYTF. The DNA for the CDR3 is TGTGCCAGCAGCTTCGACCGGGACATTGGAGGCTACACCTTC.

This clone is a singleton in its sample. V gene TRBV7-2 combines with J gene TRBJ1-3; D possibly corresponds to TRBD1 (6 bases). Germline V gene sequence: CDR1 SGHTA, CDR2 FQGNSA. With 2 bases removed from V and 4 bases from J, the gap between germline ends came to 12 bases. CDR3 length equals 15 residues. The CDR3 spells CASSLSPGDGNTIYF. CDR3 bases: TGTGCCAGCAGCTTATCCCCAGGGGACGGAAACACCATATATTTT.

This chain uses TRBV7-2 with TRBJ2-7; a weak D match, TRBD2 (5 bases). The CDR3 spans 15 residues. V was shortened by 5 bases and J by 2 bases, with 16 bases between the two germline ends. Germline V gives CDR1 SGHTA, CDR2 FQGNSA. CDR3 region: CASSPKLGVPYEQYF. The CDR3 bases are TGTGCCAGCAGCCCAAAACTCGGGGTCCCCTACGAGCAGTACTTC.

The CDR3 is CATSDPGREYGYTF. The CDR3 nucleotides read TGTGCCACCAGTGACCCCGGGAGGGAGTATGGCTACACCTTC. The chain couples TRBV24-1 to TRBJ1-2; D remains unclear. Per germline, CDR1 KGHDR and CDR2 SFDVKD. The CDR3 is 14 residues long. The V end was cut by 4 bases, the J end by 5 bases, with 13 bases between.

CDR3 sequence (DNA): TGCAGCGTTGGACTAGCGGGTGGGGCCGATACGCAGTATTTT. Protein sequence: CSVGLAGGADTQYF. The rearrangement uses TRBV29-1 and TRBJ2-3; 10 bases map to TRBD2. Trimming took 4 bases from V and 6 from J; bases not matched to a gene: 7. Germline lookup yields CDR1 SQVTM and CDR2 ANQGSEA. This CDR3 spans 14 amino acids.

The rearrangement joins TRBV7-2 to TRBJ1-6; D may be TRBD1 (5 bases). Germline CDR1 reads SGHTA; CDR2 reads FQGNSA. Trimming removed 10 bases at V and 6 bases at J, with 13 bases between. The CDR3 consists of 13 residues. The CDR3 sequence: CAIVGVLNSPLHF. DNA for the CDR3: TGTGCCATCGTAGGGGTTCTTAATTCACCCCTCCACTTT.

In its sample, this clone was seen once. V is TRBV15 and J is TRBJ2-3, with 9 bases lining up with TRBD2. V lost 8 bases to trimming and J lost 5 bases; unmatched junction nucleotides: 8. Germline V gives CDR1 LNHNV, CDR2 YYDKDF (reference sequence). This CDR3 has 14 amino acids. CDR3 in DNA: TGTGCCACCCTCAGCGGGAGGATGGGAGATACGCAGTATTTT. Encoded protein: CATLSGRMGDTQYF.